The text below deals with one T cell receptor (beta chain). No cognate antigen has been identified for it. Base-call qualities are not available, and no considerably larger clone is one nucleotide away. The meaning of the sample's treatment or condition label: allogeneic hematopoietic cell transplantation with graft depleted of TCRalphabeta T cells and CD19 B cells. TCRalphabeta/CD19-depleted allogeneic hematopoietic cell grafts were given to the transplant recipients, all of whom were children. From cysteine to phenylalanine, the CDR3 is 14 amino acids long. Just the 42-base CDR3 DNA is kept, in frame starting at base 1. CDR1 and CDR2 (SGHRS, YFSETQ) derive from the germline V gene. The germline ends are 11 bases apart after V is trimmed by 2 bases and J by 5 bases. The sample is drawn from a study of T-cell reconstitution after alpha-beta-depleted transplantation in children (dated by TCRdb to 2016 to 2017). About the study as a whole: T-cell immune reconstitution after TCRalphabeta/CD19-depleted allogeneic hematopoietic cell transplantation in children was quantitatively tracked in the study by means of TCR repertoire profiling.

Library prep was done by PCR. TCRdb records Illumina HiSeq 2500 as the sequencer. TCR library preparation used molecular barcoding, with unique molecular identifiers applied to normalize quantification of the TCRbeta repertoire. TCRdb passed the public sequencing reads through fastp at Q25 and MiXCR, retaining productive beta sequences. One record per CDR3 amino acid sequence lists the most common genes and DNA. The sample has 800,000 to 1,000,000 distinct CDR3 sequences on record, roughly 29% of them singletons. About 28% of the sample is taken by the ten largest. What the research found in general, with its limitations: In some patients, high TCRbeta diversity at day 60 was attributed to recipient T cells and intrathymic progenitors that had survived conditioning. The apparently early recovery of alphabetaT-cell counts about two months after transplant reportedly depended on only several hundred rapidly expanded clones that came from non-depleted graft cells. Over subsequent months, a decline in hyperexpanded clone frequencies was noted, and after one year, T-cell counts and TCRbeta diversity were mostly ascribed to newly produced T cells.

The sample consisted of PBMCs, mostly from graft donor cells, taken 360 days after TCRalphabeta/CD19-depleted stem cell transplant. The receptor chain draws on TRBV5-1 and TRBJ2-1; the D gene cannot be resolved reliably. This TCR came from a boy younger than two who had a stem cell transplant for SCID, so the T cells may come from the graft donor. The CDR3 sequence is CASSFNGPNNEQFF. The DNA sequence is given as TGCGCCAGCAGCTTTAATGGGCCCAACAATGAGCAGTTCTTC.